The 21 T cell receptor beta chains given below trace back to one sample, sequenced in a study of vaccination and CD4 T cells after COVID-19. Sequence data for DNA of cultured CD4+ T cells were generated by the Oncomine TCR Beta short-read assay. TCRdb recomputed calls from the PCR reads with MiXCR, one row per CDR3 protein. The table has tens of thousands of distinct CDR3 sequences, 62% seen once. Treatment indicated: approximately 11-day PBMC culture with coronavirus spike peptide pools or control peptides (ViraFEST assay). No antigens are known for them. This sample comprised CD4+ T cells from blood, cultured in vitro, obtained before SARS-CoV-2 vaccination. Receptors were obtained from a human donor who received a COVID-19 vaccine.

The CDR3, as DNA: TGTGCCAGCAGCGCGGAAGTGGGTAATTCACCCCTCCACTTT. Protein sequence: CASSAEVGNSPLHF. The V and J genes are TRBV5-4 and TRBJ1-6; no clear D. CDR3 size: 14 residues. Germline V gene lookup returns CDR1 SGHNT and CDR2 YYREEE (reference sequence). Trimming removed 4 bases at V and 6 bases at J, with 11 bases between.

CDR3 amino acids: CASSLRSNQPQHF. For the CDR3, the DNA is TGTGCCAGCAGCTTACGTAGCAATCAGCCCCAGCATTTT. The rearrangement uses TRBV7-2 and TRBJ1-5; D is undetermined. Germline V gene lookup returns CDR1 SGHTA and CDR2 FQGNSA. The V and J ends lost 2 bases and 0 bases respectively, with 2 bases between them. There are 13 residues in the CDR3.

This clonotype was counted a few times. The V gene is TRBV20-1, the J gene TRBJ1-5, with unresolved D. V lost 4 bases and J lost 5, with 15 bases in between. The CDR3 has 14 amino acids. The germline V gene encodes CDR1 DFQATT and CDR2 SNEGSKA (reference sequence). The CDR3 sequence: CSAIRRGWDQPQHF. The DNA of the CDR3 is TGCAGTGCTATTCGTCGAGGGTGGGATCAGCCCCAGCATTTT.

This chain uses TRBV21-1 with TRBJ1-3; the D segment call TRBD1 is taken from the table without a DNA check. TRBV21-1 corresponds to a pseudogene. The CDR3 is 21 amino acids. CDR3 sequence: CASSLLPRDRRAPSSGNTIYF. In DNA form, the CDR3 reads TGTGCCAGCAGCTTACTCCCCCGGGACAGGAGGGCGCCGAGCTCTGGAAACACCATATATTTT.

V and J are TRBV6-1 and TRBJ1-3, with D maybe TRBD1 (6 bases). From germline, CDR1 is MNHNS and CDR2 SASEGT. Trimming removed 5 bases from V and 0 bases from J, with 17 bases in between. This CDR3 region has 17 residues. DNA for the CDR3: TGTGCCAGCAGTACCACTCGTCAGGACAGCTCTGGAAACACCATATATTTT. Translated, it gives CASSTTRQDSSGNTIYF.

The chain couples TRBV30 to TRBJ2-3; TRBD2 matches at 11 bases. The CDR3 runs 16 residues. V was clipped by 2 bases and J by 2 bases; unmatched bases: 6. CDR1 is GTSNPN, CDR2 SVGIG, per germline (reference sequence). The CDR3 nucleotides are TGTGCCTGGAGTCATCTAGCGGGGGGATACACAGATACGCAGTATTTT. This translates into CAWSHLAGGYTDTQYF.

The J gene is TRBJ2-3, the V gene TRBV6-1; 7 positions match TRBD2. Unmatched junction bases numbered 14, after V lost 6 bases and J lost 2 bases. This CDR3 has 17 amino acids. The V gene's germline CDR1 is MNHNS and CDR2 SASEGT. The CDR3 here is CASRVKGLLPFTDTQYF. In nucleotides, the CDR3 is TGTGCCAGCAGGGTAAAGGGACTACTACCCTTCACAGATACGCAGTATTTT.

This chain joins TRBV20-1 and TRBJ1-1; 9 nucleotides match TRBD1. J was trimmed by 5 bases and V by 3 bases; bases with no gene match: 7. The germline V gene has CDR1 DFQATT and CDR2 SNEGSKA (reference sequence). This CDR3 is built from 14 residues. CDR3 amino acids: CSARASTGGTEAFF. In nucleotides, the CDR3 is TGCAGTGCTAGGGCTTCGACAGGGGGGACTGAAGCTTTCTTT.

The gene calls are TRBV4-2 and TRBJ2-7; D call uncertain. The germline CDR1 and CDR2 sequences are LGHNA and YNFKEQ. CDR3 size: 14 residues. Trimming left V 0 bases short and J 3 bases short, with 9 bases between. The CDR3 DNA reads TGTGCCAGCAGCCAAGATTCTAGTAACTACGAGCAGTACTTC. It yields the protein CASSQDSSNYEQYF.

This chain links TRBV7-9 with TRBJ2-5; 8 bases fit TRBD1. The CDR3 is 14 amino acids. The V segment lost 4 bases and the J segment 7 bases; nucleotides outside the gene matches: 8. Per the germline V gene, CDR1 is SEHNR and CDR2 is FQNEAQ (reference sequence). Here the CDR3 reads CASSSDRDGGTQYF. CDR3 DNA: TGTGCCAGCAGCTCGGACAGGGACGGTGGGACCCAGTACTTC.

V gene TRBV30 combines with J gene TRBJ1-2; D is possibly TRBD1 (5 bases). The V gene lost 3 bases and the J gene lost 6 bases, with 11 bases spanning the gap. Germline loops: CDR1 GTSNPN, CDR2 SVGIG (reference sequence). This CDR3 contains 12 residues. In nucleotides, the CDR3 is TGTGCCTGGAGGTCTCGAGGGGATGGCTACACCTTC. This encodes CAWRSRGDGYTF.

The chain is built from TRBV24-1 and TRBJ2-1; perhaps TRBD1 as D (6 bases). The CDR3 spans 16 residues. Germline V gene sequence: CDR1 KGHDR, CDR2 SFDVKD. The ends were cut back, 1 base at V and 0 bases at J, with 9 bases in the middle. This CDR3 is CATSDFQGSSYNEQFF. Here the CDR3 DNA reads TGTGCCACCAGTGATTTCCAGGGGAGCTCCTACAATGAGCAGTTCTTC.

This clonotype was detected only a few times. This chain connects TRBV20-1 to TRBJ2-3; D is ambiguous. The germline V gene has CDR1 DFQATT and CDR2 SNEGSKA (reference sequence). The CDR3 has 13 amino acids. In nucleotides, the CDR3 is TGCAGCCCAGGCGCGACTTTCACAGATACGCAGTATTTT. Amino acid sequence: CSPGATFTDTQYF.

This clonotype showed up just a few times. V usage is TRBV6-1 and J usage is TRBJ1-2; 7 positions agree with TRBD1. The ends lost 5 bases at V and 4 bases at J; junction bases unmatched: 10. In germline, CDR1 is MNHNS, CDR2 SASEGT. The CDR3 sequence is 15 residues long. The CDR3: CASSPGGRSLYGYTF. CDR3 coding DNA: TGTGCCAGCAGTCCAGGGGGTCGGAGCCTCTATGGCTACACCTTC.

The V and J genes are TRBV7-6 and TRBJ2-7; D is unresolved. V shed 4 bases and J shed 0 bases, with 10 bases lying between them. The CDR3 sequence is 14 residues long. Germline loops: CDR1 SGHVS, CDR2 FNYEAQ. Here the CDR3 reads CASSSSQNSYEQYF. CDR3 DNA: TGTGCCAGCAGCTCATCACAAAACTCCTACGAGCAGTACTTC. The variable domain in full, with the rest retrieved from reference TRBV7-6 and TRBJ2-7, is GAGVSQSPRYKVTKRGQDVALRCDPISGHVSLYWYRQALGQGPEFLTYFNYEAQQDKSGLPNDRFSAERPEGSISTLTIQRTEQRDSAMYRCASSSSQNSYEQYFGPGTRLTVT.

This clonotype was observed a handful of times. The chain couples TRBV20-1 to TRBJ1-1; 7 bases map to TRBD1. Looked up from germline, CDR1 is DFQATT and CDR2 is SNEGSKA (reference sequence). Trimming at V came to 4 bases and at J to 1 base, leaving 6 bases not matched to a gene. The CDR3 length is 14 residues. The CDR3 DNA reads as TGCAGTGCTACCGCAGGGGGGGAGAACACTGAAGCTTTCTTT. This sequence encodes CSATAGGENTEAFF.

By share of the sample, this clonotype is hyperexpanded (1% or more). V gene TRBV20-1 combines with J gene TRBJ2-5, with 9 bases fitting TRBD1. Germline CDR1 and CDR2: DFQATT and SNEGSKA (reference sequence). V gave up 0 bases and J gave up 6 bases; unmatched junction bases: 5. The CDR3 sequence is 14 residues long. This CDR3 is CSARDGQGRQTQYF. DNA of the CDR3: TGCAGTGCTAGAGACGGACAGGGGAGACAGACCCAGTACTTC.

The chain employs TRBV6-1 and TRBJ2-3, with D tentatively TRBD1 (5 bases). The CDR3 sequence is 14 residues long. The V gene lost 6 bases and the J gene lost 1 base, with 11 bases spanning the gap. CDR1 is MNHNS, CDR2 SASEGT, per germline. CDR3 amino acids: CASRPGHGTDTQYF. The CDR3 bases are TGTGCCAGCAGACCCGGACACGGCACAGATACGCAGTATTTT.

The rearrangement uses TRBV2 and TRBJ2-7; D tentatively fits TRBD1 or TRBD2 (6 bases each). CDR3 length: 13 amino acids. Trimming took 6 bases from V and 4 from J, leaving 13 bases between them. Germline V gene sequence: CDR1 SNHLY, CDR2 FYNNEI. As DNA, the CDR3 is TGTGCCAGCAGGATAGGGGGGCAATACGAGCAGTACTTC. Protein product: CASRIGGQYEQYF.

The rearrangement uses TRBV19 and TRBJ1-6; possible D gene TRBD1, 6 bases. The CDR3 consists of 15 residues. The germline CDR1 and CDR2 sequences are LNHDA and SQIVND (reference sequence). Trimming shortened V by 3 bases and J by 5 bases, and 11 bases separated the two germline ends. CDR3 DNA: TGTGCCAGTAGTATCCGGGGGCCTGATAATTCACCCCTCCACTTT. Its protein is CASSIRGPDNSPLHF.

The chain recombines TRBV6-1 with TRBJ2-5, with 7 bases that match TRBD1. CDR3 length equals 14 residues. Looked up from germline, CDR1 is MNHNS and CDR2 is SASEGT. V shed 4 bases and J 4 bases; nucleotides not matched to a gene: 6. The CDR3 region is CASSAHRGGETQYF. The CDR3 nucleotides are TGTGCCAGCAGTGCACACAGGGGTGGAGAGACCCAGTACTTC.